This T cell receptor (beta chain) was sequenced during a study of T cell responses to AZD1222 COVID-19 vaccine. Study conclusions and caveats: Spike regions recognized by vaccine-associated CD4 TCRs spanned the protein, led by 160-218 and 743-854.

As for this clone: No antigen is known for it.

The CDR3 has 15 residues. Trimming pared 5 bases from V and 4 bases from J, leaving 14 bases between. Germline V gene data show CDR1 as SGHVS and CDR2 as FQNEAQ. Assay: immunoSEQ multiplex PCR; the TCRdb copy retains only in-frame clones and omits some. The table has roughly 130,000 clones, 88% seen once. The chain carries TRBV7-8 and TRBJ2-2; D perhaps matches TRBD2 (7 bases). The specimen comprised peripheral blood, sampled on day 0 of MenACWY control vaccination. This TCR was sampled from an adult in good health. CDR3 nucleotide sequence: TGTGCCAGCAGCCCGCGGGGGCGCCGCACCGGGGAGCTGTTTTTT. Translation: CASSPRGRRTGELFF.